A selection of T cell receptor beta chains follows, all from one sample in a study of blood T cell repertoires in COVID-19. Some clones are missing from TCRdb's copy, which holds only in-frame ones; the method was immunoSEQ multiplex PCR. The table records about 220,000 clones, 82% of them present only once. The sequenced sample was peripheral blood. Receptors originate from an elderly woman with acute or convalescent COVID-19. Each CDR3 is given with its conserved first and last residue. Each record gives: clone size, J gene, V gene, D gene, CDR3 DNA, CDR3 protein. A D gene is named only where the DNA matches it firmly. Expanded clones get a size class; other rows say once, few or many, or leave the size out.

clone_size: -
j_call: TRBJ1-2
v_call: TRBV5-1
d_call: -
cdr3_nt: TGCGCCAGCAGCTTGGAATGGGGCACCATCTATGGCTACACCTTC
cdr3_aa: CASSLEWGTIYGYTF

clone_size: -
j_call: TRBJ2-1
v_call: TRBV11-3
d_call: TRBD2
cdr3_nt: TGTGCCAGCAGCTTACACCTAAGCGGGGGAGGCGATGAGCAGTTCTTC
cdr3_aa: CASSLHLSGGGDEQFF

clone_size: -
j_call: TRBJ1-5
v_call: TRBV2
d_call: -
cdr3_nt: TGTGCCAGCAGTGTAACAGGGTTGGGCAATCAGCCCCAGCATTTT
cdr3_aa: CASSVTGLGNQPQHF

clone_size: -
j_call: TRBJ1-6
v_call: TRBV3-1/TRBV3-2
d_call: -
cdr3_nt: TGTGCCAGCAGCCAAGGGTGGGGGGGGAATTCACCCCTCCACTTT
cdr3_aa: CASSQGWGGNSPLHF

clone_size: -
j_call: TRBJ2-1
v_call: TRBV12-3/TRBV12-4
d_call: -
cdr3_nt: TGTGCCAGCAGTTTTGCCACGCAGGGCAGTCAGTTCTTC
cdr3_aa: CASSFATQGSQFF

clone_size: once
j_call: TRBJ2-4
v_call: TRBV5-4
d_call: TRBD2
cdr3_nt: TGTGCCAGCACCCCAGACGGGGGGGCCAAAAACATTCAGTACTTC
cdr3_aa: CASTPDGGAKNIQYF

clone_size: -
j_call: TRBJ1-1
v_call: TRBV11-3
d_call: TRBD1
cdr3_nt: TGTGCCAGCAGCCTCCGGGACAGGTTTGAAGCTTTCTTT
cdr3_aa: CASSLRDRFEAFF

clone_size: -
j_call: TRBJ2-7
v_call: TRBV5-4
d_call: TRBD2
cdr3_nt: TGTGCCAGCAGCTTCCGCGGGACTAGCGGGGCTACGCAGTACTTC
cdr3_aa: CASSFRGTSGATQYF

clone_size: -
j_call: TRBJ1-5
v_call: TRBV7-9
d_call: TRBD1
cdr3_nt: TGTGCCAGCAGCTTTGACAGGGCCCAGCCCCAGCATTTT
cdr3_aa: CASSFDRAQPQHF

clone_size: -
j_call: TRBJ2-3
v_call: TRBV5-1
d_call: -
cdr3_nt: TGCGCCAGCAGACAACGGGGGAATCCCCAAACCTGGAATACGCAGTATTTT
cdr3_aa: CASRQRGNPQTWNTQYF

clone_size: -
j_call: TRBJ2-1
v_call: TRBV9
d_call: -
cdr3_nt: TGTGCCAGCAGCGAAGGACTAACGATCTACAATGAGCAGTTCTTC
cdr3_aa: CASSEGLTIYNEQFF

clone_size: -
j_call: TRBJ1-1
v_call: TRBV6-6
d_call: TRBD1
cdr3_nt: TGTGCCAGCAGTTACTCCGACAGGGGGAACACTGAAGCTTTCTTT
cdr3_aa: CASSYSDRGNTEAFF

clone_size: -
j_call: TRBJ1-1
v_call: TRBV6-5
d_call: -
cdr3_nt: TGTGCCAGCAGTTACTCCGCGGACACTGAAGCTTTCTTT
cdr3_aa: CASSYSADTEAFF

clone_size: -
j_call: TRBJ1-3
v_call: TRBV5-1
d_call: TRBD1
cdr3_nt: TGCGCCAGCAGCTTGGGACAGGGCTTCTCTGGAAACACCATATATTTT
cdr3_aa: CASSLGQGFSGNTIYF

clone_size: -
j_call: TRBJ2-5
v_call: TRBV11-3
d_call: -
cdr3_nt: TGTGCCAGCAGCCCTAGCCCCTTAGAGACCCAGTACTTC
cdr3_aa: CASSPSPLETQYF

clone_size: -
j_call: TRBJ1-1
v_call: TRBV5-4
d_call: TRBD1
cdr3_nt: TGTGCCAGCAGCCTGGGACAGCCGTTGAACACTGAAGCTTTCTTT
cdr3_aa: CASSLGQPLNTEAFF

clone_size: -
j_call: TRBJ1-1
v_call: TRBV12-3/TRBV12-4
d_call: -
cdr3_nt: TGTGCCAGCAGTTTGAGGGGAGGGGCTTTCTTT
cdr3_aa: CASSLRGGAFF

clone_size: -
j_call: TRBJ2-5
v_call: TRBV5-1
d_call: TRBD2
cdr3_nt: TGCGCCAGCAGCGCCCGGACTAGCGGGGCTCAAGAGACCCAGTACTTC
cdr3_aa: CASSARTSGAQETQYF

clone_size: few
j_call: TRBJ2-3
v_call: TRBV3-1/TRBV3-2
d_call: TRBD1
cdr3_nt: TGTGCCAGCAGCCAACGAGGGGGCGCCGCAGGAGGTACGCAGTATTTT
cdr3_aa: CASSQRGGAAGGTQYF

clone_size: once
j_call: TRBJ2-1
v_call: TRBV6-4
d_call: -
cdr3_nt: TGTGCCAGCAGTGAATCCGGAGGCTCCTACAATGAGCAGTTCTTC
cdr3_aa: CASSESGGSYNEQFF

clone_size: -
j_call: TRBJ1-1
v_call: TRBV10-3
d_call: TRBD1
cdr3_nt: TGTGCCATCATCTCGGACAGGGGGAACACTGAAGCTTTCTTT
cdr3_aa: CAIISDRGNTEAFF

clone_size: -
j_call: TRBJ2-1
v_call: TRBV6-2/TRBV6-3
d_call: TRBD2
cdr3_nt: TGTGCCAGCAGTCGCACTTTCGCGGGGGGCCGCTTCCGGGAGCAGTTCTTC
cdr3_aa: CASSRTFAGGRFREQFF

clone_size: -
j_call: TRBJ1-3
v_call: TRBV18
d_call: TRBD1
cdr3_nt: TGTGCCAGCTCACCGGGACAGGGAGGGTCCGGAAACACCATATATTTT
cdr3_aa: CASSPGQGGSGNTIYF

clone_size: -
j_call: TRBJ1-2
v_call: TRBV28
d_call: TRBD1
cdr3_nt: TGTGCCAGCAGTCAGGGACAGGGCTCCTATGGCTACACCTTC
cdr3_aa: CASSQGQGSYGYTF

clone_size: -
j_call: TRBJ2-1
v_call: TRBV19
d_call: TRBD2
cdr3_nt: TGTGCCAGTAGTAAAACTAGCGGGGGTAGACTACAGGAGCAGTTCTTC
cdr3_aa: CASSKTSGGRLQEQFF

clone_size: -
j_call: TRBJ1-5
v_call: TRBV19
d_call: -
cdr3_nt: TGTGCCAGTAGTACCGGGGGAGGAGTAAGCAATCAGCCCCAGCATTTT
cdr3_aa: CASSTGGGVSNQPQHF

clone_size: few
j_call: TRBJ2-2
v_call: TRBV7-3
d_call: -
cdr3_nt: TGTGCCAGCAGCCTAGGGGTGGCGAACACCGGGGAGCTGTTTTTT
cdr3_aa: CASSLGVANTGELFF

clone_size: few
j_call: TRBJ1-2
v_call: TRBV25-1
d_call: -
cdr3_nt: TGTGCCAGCAGTCCACCTTCCGGGGGACCCTCCTATGGCTACACCTTC
cdr3_aa: CASSPPSGGPSYGYTF

clone_size: once
j_call: TRBJ1-2
v_call: TRBV6-1
d_call: -
cdr3_nt: TGTGCCAGCAGTGAAGACCGGGTCCTCAACGGCTACACCTTC
cdr3_aa: CASSEDRVLNGYTF

clone_size: -
j_call: TRBJ2-7
v_call: TRBV19
d_call: TRBD1
cdr3_nt: TGTGCCAGTAGGCCTACAGGGGATCACTACGAGCAGTACTTC
cdr3_aa: CASRPTGDHYEQYF

clone_size: -
j_call: TRBJ1-4
v_call: TRBV18
d_call: TRBD1
cdr3_nt: TGTGCCAGCTCACCACTTGGCTTAGTGGGACAGACTAATGAAAAACTGTTTTTT
cdr3_aa: CASSPLGLVGQTNEKLFF

clone_size: -
j_call: TRBJ1-2
v_call: TRBV4-2
d_call: TRBD1
cdr3_nt: TGTGCCAGCAGCCTTTTCGACGGACAGGGCTCTGGCTACACCTTC
cdr3_aa: CASSLFDGQGSGYTF

clone_size: -
j_call: TRBJ2-7
v_call: TRBV7-2
d_call: TRBD1
cdr3_nt: TGTGCCAGCAGCGACACCGGGACAGGGGGTCGTGTATCGTACGAGCAGTACTTC
cdr3_aa: CASSDTGTGGRVSYEQYF

clone_size: -
j_call: TRBJ1-3
v_call: TRBV7-2
d_call: -
cdr3_nt: TGTGCCAGCAGCTTCTATCCAGGGACTTCAGGAAACACCATATATTTT
cdr3_aa: CASSFYPGTSGNTIYF

clone_size: -
j_call: TRBJ2-4
v_call: TRBV19
d_call: -
cdr3_nt: TGTGCCAGTAGTATAGTTCCGGGGTTGGCCAAAAACATTCAGTACTTC
cdr3_aa: CASSIVPGLAKNIQYF

clone_size: -
j_call: TRBJ2-5
v_call: TRBV6-5
d_call: -
cdr3_nt: TGTGCCAGTGGGAGGCTAGGAGAGACCCAGTACTTC
cdr3_aa: CASGRLGETQYF

clone_size: -
j_call: TRBJ1-1
v_call: TRBV10-3
d_call: -
cdr3_nt: TGTGCCAGTGCTTCAGCGACTTCGGCTGAAGCTTTCTTT
cdr3_aa: CASASATSAEAFF

clone_size: -
j_call: TRBJ1-4
v_call: TRBV28
d_call: -
cdr3_nt: TGTGCCAGCAGTATCCCGAACGGGAAAGAAAAACTGTTTTTT
cdr3_aa: CASSIPNGKEKLFF

clone_size: -
j_call: TRBJ1-2
v_call: TRBV27
d_call: -
cdr3_nt: TGTGCCAGCAGTTTAAGGGGTAACTATGGCTACACCTTC
cdr3_aa: CASSLRGNYGYTF

clone_size: -
j_call: TRBJ1-5
v_call: TRBV7-3
d_call: TRBD1
cdr3_nt: TGTGCCAGCAGCCCCCTACAGGGGGGGACCGATCAGCCCCAGCATTTT
cdr3_aa: CASSPLQGGTDQPQHF

clone_size: -
j_call: TRBJ2-7
v_call: TRBV3-1/TRBV3-2
d_call: TRBD2
cdr3_nt: TGTGCCAGCAGCCAAGCCGGGGGGGGCGAGCAGTACTTC
cdr3_aa: CASSQAGGGEQYF

clone_size: -
j_call: TRBJ1-4
v_call: TRBV5-8
d_call: -
cdr3_nt: TGTGCCAGCAGCTTAACTGACTACGCAACTAATGAAAAACTGTTTTTT
cdr3_aa: CASSLTDYATNEKLFF

clone_size: -
j_call: TRBJ1-1
v_call: TRBV28
d_call: -
cdr3_nt: TGTGCCAGCAGTCCCCCCGGCCAGACATTCATCATGAACACTGAAGCTTTCTTT
cdr3_aa: CASSPPGQTFIMNTEAFF

clone_size: -
j_call: TRBJ1-2
v_call: TRBV4-1
d_call: TRBD1
cdr3_nt: TGCGCCAGCAGCCACAGGGCAGGGGGCAACTATGGCTACACCTTC
cdr3_aa: CASSHRAGGNYGYTF

clone_size: few
j_call: TRBJ1-6
v_call: TRBV4-1
d_call: TRBD1
cdr3_nt: TGCGCCAGCAGCCAAATGCCCGGGACAGGGTTATCACCCCTCCACTTT
cdr3_aa: CASSQMPGTGLSPLHF

clone_size: -
j_call: TRBJ2-2
v_call: TRBV6-2/TRBV6-3
d_call: TRBD1
cdr3_nt: TGTGCCAGCAGTTATGGACAGGGGTCGAACACCGGGGAGCTGTTTTTT
cdr3_aa: CASSYGQGSNTGELFF

clone_size: -
j_call: TRBJ2-1
v_call: TRBV4-2
d_call: TRBD2
cdr3_nt: TGTGCCAGCAGCCAAGCCCCGGGACTAGCGGGGGGGGGCGCCTACAATGAGCAGTTCTTC
cdr3_aa: CASSQAPGLAGGGAYNEQFF